Presented here are 9 T cell receptor beta chains from one specimen sequenced in a study of shared clonotypes between healthy human individuals. The data were produced by immunoSEQ multiplex PCR, yet TCRdb's version contains in-frame clones alone and is incomplete. Of about 1 million clones in the sample, 75% to 80% were seen once. The sequencing input was memory CD4+ T cells from PBMCs. As for subset: CD45RA-negative fraction. Receptors originate from a man aged 18 to 30 in good health. Some clones in this sample may be carry-over from other donors' samples.

This clone was observed a single time. V and J are TRBV2 and TRBJ2-5; TRBD2 matches at 10 bases. The germline V gene has CDR1 SNHLY and CDR2 FYNNEI. V shed 3 bases, J shed 5 bases, and the junction held 12 bases outside the gene matches. The CDR3 runs to 17 residues. This CDR3 reads CASSDARLAGVRETQYF. The CDR3 DNA is TGTGCCAGCAGTGACGCCCGGCTAGCGGGAGTTAGGGAGACCCAGTACTTC.

The chain uses TRBV5-8 and TRBJ2-7, with a weak D call TRBD1 (6 bases). Germline lookup yields CDR1 SGHTS and CDR2 YDEGEE. Trimming shortened V by 0 bases and J by 8 bases, and 15 bases separated the two germline ends. CDR3 length: 14 residues. As DNA, the CDR3 is TGTGCCAGCAGCTTGGAGGGGGTCCTCTTGCAGCAGTACTTC. Translated: CASSLEGVLLQQYF. The complete variable domain, with remaining parts taken from reference TRBV5-8 and TRBJ2-7, reads EAGVTQSPTHLIKTRGQQATLRCSPISGHTSVYWYQQALGLGLQFLLWYDEGEERNRGNFPPRFSGRQFPNYSSELNVNALELEDSALYLCASSLEGVLLQQYFGPGTRLTVT.

The chain employs TRBV27 and TRBJ1-4; D is possibly TRBD1 (5 bases). The CDR3 loop spans 15 amino acids. The germline V and J ends were trimmed by 0 bases and 8 bases, with 13 bases remaining between them. CDR1 MNHEY and CDR2 SMNVEV come from the germline V gene (reference sequence). In DNA form, the CDR3 reads TGTGCCAGCAGTTTATCACGGGGCGGCTGGGAAAAACTGTTTTTT. This translates into CASSLSRGGWEKLFF. Drawing the rest from reference TRBV27 and TRBJ1-4, the complete variable domain is EAQVTQNPRYLITVTGKKLTVTCSQNMNHEYMSWYRQDPGLGLRQIYYSMNVEVTDKGDVPEGYKVSRKEKRNFPLILESPSPNQTSLYFCASSLSRGGWEKLFFGSGTQLSVL.

The CDR3 is CASSLGGAEQFF. The CDR3 DNA follows: TGTGCCAGCAGCTTAGGGGGAGCTGAGCAGTTCTTC. The rearrangement links TRBV11-3 to TRBJ2-1, with D possibly matching TRBD2 (5 bases). Deletions cut 1 base from V and 9 bases from J, with 7 bases between. Germline CDR1 and CDR2: SGHNT and YENEEA. The CDR3 contains 12 residues. Variable domain in full (rest from reference TRBV11-3 and TRBJ2-1): EAGVVQSPRYKIIEKKQPVAFWCNPISGHNTLYWYLQNLGQGPELLIRYENEEAVDDSQLPKDRFSAERLKGVDSTLKIQPAELGDSAVYLCASSLGGAEQFFGPGTRLTVL.

Of note for this clone: Other nucleotide sequences from this sample produce the same CDR3. The rearrangement uses TRBV7-2 and TRBJ2-5; D ambiguous. CDR1 SGHTA and CDR2 FQGNSA come from the germline V gene. The CDR3 runs to 11 residues. V shed 1 base and J shed 5 bases, with 2 bases lying between them. In DNA, the CDR3 is TGTGCCAGCAGCTTAGTGGAGACCCAGTACTTC. The encoded protein is CASSLVETQYF.

This clone was seen a single time. CDR3 nucleotide sequence: TGTGCCAGCAGCGAGGCTGGGGAGGGCCAAAATGAGCAGTTCTTC. It yields the protein CASSEAGEGQNEQFF. The chain carries TRBV28 and TRBJ2-1, with TRBD2 matching 7 bases. The CDR3 totals 15 residues. V trimming: 6 bases; J trimming: 7 bases; junction bases outside the gene matches: 12. Germline V CDR1 and CDR2: MDHEN, SYDVKM.

The gene calls are TRBV4-1 and TRBJ1-5; possibly TRBD1 for D (6 bases). This CDR3 region has 17 residues. Germline CDR1 is MGHRA and CDR2 is YSYEKL. The V and J ends lost 1 base and 2 bases respectively, with 15 bases between them. The CDR3 protein is CASSQGTQGRGNQPQHF. The CDR3 DNA is TGCGCCAGCAGCCAAGGTACACAGGGTCGGGGCAATCAGCCCCAGCATTTT.

In this sample, this clone turned up once. V gene TRBV7-2 combines with J gene TRBJ2-5; D is undetermined. V was shortened by 1 base and J by 5 bases, with 11 bases between the two germline ends. CDR3 length: 14 residues. Germline CDR1 and CDR2: SGHTA and FQGNSA. CDR3 sequence (DNA): TGTGCCAGCAGCTTAGACTGGGGTACGGAGACCCAGTACTTC. Translating gives CASSLDWGTETQYF.

V usage is TRBV9 and J usage is TRBJ2-7, with a weak D call TRBD1 (5 bases). V was shortened by 0 bases and J by 0 bases, with 13 bases between the two germline ends. Germline CDR1 and CDR2: SGDLS and YYNGEE. This CDR3 region has 16 residues. The CDR3 loop is CASSVAGDSRSYEQYF. In DNA form, the CDR3 reads TGTGCCAGCAGCGTAGCTGGAGACAGTCGCTCCTACGAGCAGTACTTC.